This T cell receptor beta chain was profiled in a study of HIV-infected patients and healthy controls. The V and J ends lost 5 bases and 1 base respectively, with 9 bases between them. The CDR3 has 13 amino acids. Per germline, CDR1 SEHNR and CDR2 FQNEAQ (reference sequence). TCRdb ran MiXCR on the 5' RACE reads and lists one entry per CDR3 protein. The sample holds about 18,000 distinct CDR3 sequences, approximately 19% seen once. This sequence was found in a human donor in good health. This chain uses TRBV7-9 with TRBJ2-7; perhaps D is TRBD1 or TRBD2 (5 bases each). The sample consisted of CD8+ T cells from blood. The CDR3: CASSRDGSYEQYF. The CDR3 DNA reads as TGTGCCAGCAGCCGGGACGGTTCCTACGAGCAGTACTTC. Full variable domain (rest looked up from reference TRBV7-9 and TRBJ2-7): DTGVSQNPRHKITKRGQNVTFRCDPISEHNRLYWYRQTLGQGPEFLTYFQNEAQLEKSRLLSDRFSAERPKGSFSTLEIQRTEQGDSAMYLCASSRDGSYEQYFGPGTRLTVT.